This T cell receptor beta chain was captured by sequencing in a study of blood T cell repertoires in COVID-19. This table comes from immunoSEQ multiplex PCR, and its TCRdb copy is limited to in-frame clones, with some not included. The sample yields over 200,000 clones, 85% to 90% seen once. Looked up from germline, CDR1 is KGHDR and CDR2 is SFDVKD. This CDR3 comprises 12 residues. V was pared by 9 bases and J by 8 bases, with 15 bases between. The chain combines TRBV24-1 with TRBJ1-2; D is possibly TRBD1 (5 bases). The sequenced sample consisted of PBMCs or T cells enriched from blood (not recorded which). The clonotype was recovered from a man younger than 35 who had recovered from COVID-19. Here the CDR3 reads CATGGESDGYTF. DNA of the CDR3: TGTGCCACCGGAGGGGAGAGCGACGGCTACACCTTC.